This T cell receptor (beta chain) derives from a study of blood T cell repertoires in COVID-19. Study-level background: PBMCs, B-cell-depleted T cells, or T cells provided the cDNA or gDNA that made up the material.

Losses at the gene ends were 7 bases for V and 5 bases for J; bases not matched to a gene: 10. CDR1 is MNHEY and CDR2 is SVGAGI in the germline V gene. The CDR3 loop spans 14 amino acids. Sequenced by immunoSEQ multiplex PCR; TCRdb stores in-frame clones only, minus some. This sample yields around 130,000 clones, of which roughly three quarters are seen a single time; over 7% belongs to the top ten. This clone occurred many times. This TCR derives from a human donor in a cohort sampled during active COVID-19. The V and J genes are TRBV6-5 and TRBJ2-7; 8 nucleotides line up with TRBD1. Sequencing was performed on peripheral blood. The CDR3 bases are TGTGCCAGCAACCCTACTCAGGGGGCCCACGAGCAGTACTTC. The encoded protein is CASNPTQGAHEQYF.